The rows below give T cell receptor beta chains drawn from one sample of a study of early T cells in non-severe SARS-CoV-2 infection. TCRdb reprocessed the 5' RACE reads via MiXCR and lists one record per CDR3 protein. The table records under 60,000 distinct CDR3 sequences, approximately 13% of them present only once. Sequenced input: whole blood. The receptors stem from an adult who was a healthcare worker with PCR-confirmed SARS-CoV-2 infection or an uninfected control (not recorded which). CDR3s include the opening cysteine and the closing phenylalanine or tryptophan. Fields, in order: V gene, CDR3 length, D gene, J gene, clone size, CDR3 DNA, CDR3 protein. A D gene is named only where the DNA matches it firmly. Not all rows give a size; the values are once, few, many and, for expanded clones, a class.

TRBV6-2/TRBV6-3	13	-	TRBJ2-2	many	TGTGCCAGCAGTACCCTAGAGTCCGGGGAGCTGTTTTTT	CASSTLESGELFF
TRBV5-1	15	TRBD1	TRBJ2-5	many	TGCGCCAGCAGCCCCGGGACAGGGTTATCTGAGACCCAGTACTTC	CASSPGTGLSETQYF
TRBV18	13	-	TRBJ1-1	many	TGTGCCAGCTCACCACGCGGGACATCTGAAGCTTTCTTT	CASSPRGTSEAFF
TRBV7-2	19	TRBD2	TRBJ2-1	few	TGTGCCAGCAGCCTTACCCCTAAATTGCGGGAGAGCCCCTACAATGAGCAGTTCTTC	CASSLTPKLRESPYNEQFF
TRBV14	12	-	TRBJ2-2	many	TGTGCCAGCAGCCAAGTATCCGGGGAGCTGTTTTTT	CASSQVSGELFF
TRBV6-5	16	-	TRBJ2-2	many	TGTGCCAGCATATCTCTGACAGGAATAAACACCGGGGAGCTGTTTTTT	CASISLTGINTGELFF
TRBV3-1	17	-	TRBJ2-5	-	TGTGCCAGCAGCCAAGATCGCACTTACAGGGTACAAGAGACCCAGTACTTC	CASSQDRTYRVQETQYF
TRBV29-1	11	-	TRBJ2-1	many	TGCAGCGCCAGGGACGGGACGGGACAGTTCTTC	CSARDGTGQFF
TRBV30	14	-	TRBJ2-4	many	TGTGCCTGGAGTGTACAAGGCGGGTCGTACATTCAGTACTTC	CAWSVQGGSYIQYF
TRBV7-8	15	TRBD2	TRBJ2-3	many	TGTGCCAGCAGCTCCCTACTAGCGGGAGCAGATACGCAGTATTTT	CASSSLLAGADTQYF
TRBV2	15	-	TRBJ1-4	few	TGTGCCAGCAGTCGGAGGGCGGCGGGGGATGAAAAACTGTTTTTT	CASSRRAAGDEKLFF
TRBV6-2/TRBV6-3	15	-	TRBJ1-5	many	TGTGCCAGCAGTTACGTGGGCCCGGCACTTAGGCCCCAGCATTTT	CASSYVGPALRPQHF
TRBV2	18	TRBD2	TRBJ2-3	many	TGTGCCAGCGGTAGATGGACTAGCGGGGGAGCTAGCACAGATACGCAGTATTTT	CASGRWTSGGASTDTQYF
TRBV20-1	16	TRBD1	TRBJ2-7	few	TGCAGTGCGGAGGACAGGGGGCTTTCATCCCCCTACGAGCAGTACTTC	CSAEDRGLSSPYEQYF
TRBV24-1	14	TRBD1	TRBJ1-5	many	TGTGCCATACGGGACAGGGGGATTAGTCAGCCCCAGCATTTT	CAIRDRGISQPQHF
TRBV12-5	9	-	TRBJ2-5	-	TGTGCTAGTGCGGAGACCCAGTACTTC	CASAETQYF
TRBV18	15	TRBD1	TRBJ2-5	many	TGTGCCAGCTCACTTCTGGGACAGAGGGAAGAGACCCAGTACTTC	CASSLLGQREETQYF
TRBV4-1	15	-	TRBJ2-4	few	TGCGCCAGCAGGCCAAGGGGCAGGGCTTCAAACATTCAGTACTTC	CASRPRGRASNIQYF
TRBV12-3/TRBV12-4	17	TRBD1	TRBJ2-7	-	TGTGCCAGCAGCGTGGTGTGGGGCGGACAGGGCGATGGCGAGCAGTACTTC	CASSVVWGGQGDGEQYF
TRBV29-1	12	-	TRBJ1-1	many	TGCAGCGTCGTGGGGGGGTCGACTGAAGCTTTCTTT	CSVVGGSTEAFF
TRBV6-1	11	-	TRBJ2-7	few	TGTGCCAGCACGGCAGCCTACGAGCAGTACTTC	CASTAAYEQYF
TRBV5-1	15	TRBD1	TRBJ1-1	many	TGCGCCAGCAGCTTGGACCCCGGGACAGGGACTGAAGCTTTCTTT	CASSLDPGTGTEAFF
TRBV7-8	14	TRBD2	TRBJ2-5	many	TGTGCCAGCAGCTTGCTAGCGGGAGAAGAGACCCAGTACTTC	CASSLLAGEETQYF
TRBV7-9	15	TRBD2	TRBJ2-5	-	TGTGCCAGCAGCCCCCCGGCTAGCGGGAGAAAGACCCAGTACTTC	CASSPPASGRKTQYF
TRBV5-1	14	-	TRBJ2-5	few	TGCGCCAGCAGCTGGGACCCTCTGGGGGAGACCCAGTACTTC	CASSWDPLGETQYF
TRBV20-1	15	-	TRBJ2-3	few	TGCAGTGCTCTTCCCCGGGGACGCCCCACAGATACGCAGTATTTT	CSALPRGRPTDTQYF
TRBV3-1	18	TRBD1	TRBJ2-5	-	TGTGCCAGCAGCCAAGATGGGGCAGGGGACAGTCCCCAAGAGACCCAGTACTTC	CASSQDGAGDSPQETQYF
TRBV2	14	-	TRBJ2-4	-	TGTGCCAGCAGCGCCGACGGTGGGGGGAACATTCAGTACTTC	CASSADGGGNIQYF
TRBV6-1	14	-	TRBJ2-1	many	TGTGCCAGCATTAGGTCCCGCTCCTACAATGAGCAGTTCTTC	CASIRSRSYNEQFF
TRBV6-1	18	TRBD2	TRBJ2-1	-	TGTGCCAGCAGCGATGGGAGGAGACTAGCGGGGGGCTACAATGAGCAGTTCTTC	CASSDGRRLAGGYNEQFF
TRBV7-9	12	TRBD1	TRBJ1-2	many	TGTGCCAGCAGCTCGGACAGGGAAGGCTACACCTTC	CASSSDREGYTF
TRBV29-1	11	-	TRBJ2-7	many	TGCAGCGTTGATGTGGGGATCGAGCAGTACTTC	CSVDVGIEQYF
TRBV9	15	-	TRBJ1-4	many	TGTGCCAGCAGCGTCGGGGTCGGAGGCGCAGAAAAACTGTTTTTT	CASSVGVGGAEKLFF
TRBV12-3/TRBV12-4	15	-	TRBJ1-1	many	TGTGCCAGCAGTGAACAGGGCACGACCGATACTGAAGCTTTCTTT	CASSEQGTTDTEAFF
TRBV15	17	TRBD2	TRBJ2-3	-	TGTGCCACCAGCAGAGGTGGGACTAGCGGGGGCACAGATACGCAGTATTTT	CATSRGGTSGGTDTQYF
TRBV3-1	12	-	TRBJ2-3	-	TGTGCCAGCAGCCAAGCCATAGATACGCAGTATTTT	CASSQAIDTQYF
TRBV12-3/TRBV12-4	18	-	TRBJ1-2	few	TGTGCCAGCAGTTTATCTCGGTCTGCATGGAAGGGGGTCTATGGCTACACCTTC	CASSLSRSAWKGVYGYTF
TRBV27	14	-	TRBJ1-2	few	TGTGCCAGCAGTTTATCGGGGACTCTTTATGGCTACACCTTC	CASSLSGTLYGYTF
TRBV14	16	TRBD1	TRBJ1-2	many	TGTGCCAGCAGCCAAGTACAGGGGGCCCTGGGCTATGGCTACACCTTC	CASSQVQGALGYGYTF
TRBV21-1	14	-	TRBJ1-1	-	TGTGCCAGCAGCGCGGGACGGCCGAACACTGAAGCTTTCTTT	CASSAGRPNTEAFF
TRBV9	15	TRBD2	TRBJ2-7	few	TGTGCCAGCAGCGTAGGGGCTAGCGGGGCCTACGAGCAGTACTTC	CASSVGASGAYEQYF
TRBV5-8	15	-	TRBJ2-2	few	TGTGCCAGCAGCCCGGTCAGGGGGAACACCGGGGAGCTGTTTTTT	CASSPVRGNTGELFF
TRBV23-1	16	-	TRBJ2-3	-	TGCGCCAGCAGTCAATCCCCTACGGAGGGCACAGATACGCAGTATTTT	CASSQSPTEGTDTQYF
TRBV7-2	17	-	TRBJ1-3	-	TGTGCCAGCAGCTTAGGCGGACTGCAGAGCTCTGGAAACACCATATATTTT	CASSLGGLQSSGNTIYF